The 11 T cell receptor beta chains below were found in one sample sequenced in a study of graft-versus-host responses after intestinal transplantation. Profiling relied on immunoSEQ multiplex PCR, and the TCRdb table lists in-frame clones only, not all of them. This table has roughly 9,400 clones, approximately 30% appearing once. The starting material was alloreactive CD4+ T cells from a mixed lymphocyte reaction culture, obtained before intestinal transplant. Subset given: CFSE-low proliferating T cells sorted from approximately six-day pre-transplant mixed lymphocyte reaction (GvH or HvG direction). The receptors come from a human patient who received an intestinal transplant.

There are a few counts of this clone. The V and J genes are TRBV5-1 and TRBJ2-5; a possible D gene is TRBD1 (5 bases). This CDR3 is built from 16 residues. Trimming removed 0 bases from V and 1 base from J, with 13 bases in between. Germline V gene lookup returns CDR1 SGHRS and CDR2 YFSETQ. DNA of the CDR3: TGCGCCAGCAGCTTGGCCTACCTCAGGGCCCAAGAGACCCAGTACTTC. Translation gives CASSLAYLRAQETQYF.

This clone has only one observation. V gene TRBV7-9 combines with J gene TRBJ2-7; 7 bases align to TRBD1. This CDR3 region has 13 residues. With 5 bases clipped from V and 7 bases from J, the junction kept 8 bases outside the gene matches. The germline V gene encodes CDR1 SEHNR and CDR2 FQNEAQ (reference sequence). Here the CDR3 DNA reads TGTGCCAGCAGCCCGGGACAGCCCTTAGAGCAGTACTTC. Its translation is CASSPGQPLEQYF.

The V gene is TRBV9, the J gene TRBJ2-3; 9 positions match TRBD2. V dropped 0 bases and J dropped 0; count of bases not matched to a gene: 5. Germline assignment: CDR1 SGDLS and CDR2 YYNGEE. This CDR3 has 17 amino acids. CDR3 residues: CASSVVGRGGSTDTQYF. DNA for the CDR3: TGTGCCAGCAGCGTAGTGGGGCGGGGGGGTAGCACAGATACGCAGTATTTT.

This clone was seen more than once but under ten times. This chain uses TRBV2 with TRBJ1-2, with TRBD1 as a possible D gene (6 bases). The CDR3 consists of 12 residues. CDR1 and CDR2 from the germline V gene are SNHLY and FYNNEI. Trimming took 6 bases from V and 5 from J, leaving 10 bases between them. CDR3 residues: CASSEDRYGYTF. CDR3 DNA: TGTGCCAGCAGCGAGGACAGATATGGCTACACCTTC.

The J gene is TRBJ2-7, the V gene TRBV7-2; 7 bases are a match to TRBD1. The V gene end was trimmed by 1 base and the J gene end by 2 bases; junction bases not matched to a gene: 5. The CDR3 extends over 15 amino acids. The germline V gene encodes CDR1 SGHTA and CDR2 FQGNSA. Written as DNA, the CDR3 is TGTGCCAGCAGCTTAGGACAGGGAAGGACCTACGAGCAGTACTTC. This translates into CASSLGQGRTYEQYF.

The chain recombines TRBV7-3 with TRBJ2-1; 11 bases are a match to TRBD2. The CDR3 is 18 residues long. The V gene's germline CDR1 is SGHTA and CDR2 FQGTGA. Unmatched junction bases numbered 12, after V lost 2 bases and J lost 6 bases. This CDR3 reads CASSLWGSGRGGRNEQFF. Here the CDR3 DNA reads TGTGCCAGCAGCTTATGGGGTAGCGGGAGGGGTGGGCGCAATGAGCAGTTCTTC.

The genes are TRBV4-1 and TRBJ2-4; D ambiguous. The CDR3 is 17 residues long. The V gene lost 0 bases and the J gene lost 0 bases, with 12 bases spanning the gap. In germline, CDR1 is MGHRA, CDR2 YSYEKL. This CDR3 is CASSQEGMRLAKNIQYF. In DNA form, the CDR3 reads TGCGCCAGCAGCCAAGAAGGAATGAGACTAGCCAAAAACATTCAGTACTTC.

The chain uses TRBV5-1 and TRBJ2-3; unclear D gene. V lost 2 bases and J 5 bases, leaving 12 bases between the germline ends. This CDR3 is built from 14 residues. Germline CDR1 and CDR2: SGHRS and YFSETQ. The CDR3 region is CASSFGVRLDTQYF. The CDR3 DNA reads TGCGCCAGCAGCTTCGGTGTGAGGTTAGATACGCAGTATTTT.

This chain joins TRBV5-1 and TRBJ2-3, with D maybe TRBD1 (6 bases). V was cut by 2 bases and J by 0 bases, with 7 bases left in between. This CDR3 spans 14 amino acids. Germline-derived CDR1 and CDR2 are SGHRS and YFSETQ. CDR3 in DNA: TGCGCCAGCAGCTTAGGGGGTAGCACAGATACGCAGTATTTT. Amino acid sequence: CASSLGGSTDTQYF.

The chain combines TRBV28 with TRBJ2-7, with 10 positions matching TRBD1. Germline trimming cut 5 bases from V and 0 bases from J; bases unmatched to any gene: 1. Germline values: CDR1 MDHEN, CDR2 SYDVKM. CDR3 length equals 14 residues. Here the CDR3 reads CASSRTGGSYEQYF. The CDR3 bases are TGTGCCAGCAGTCGGACAGGGGGCTCCTACGAGCAGTACTTC.

The rearrangement joins TRBV7-2 to TRBJ1-4; D not resolved. V was shortened by 4 bases and J by 0 bases, with 9 bases between the two germline ends. The CDR3 sequence is 15 residues long. Germline V lookup: CDR1 SGHTA, CDR2 FQGNSA. CDR3 nucleotides: TGTGCCAGCAGCTACAACAGTGCAACTAATGAAAAACTGTTTTTT. Protein: CASSYNSATNEKLFF.